The clone carrying this T cell receptor beta chain was detected ten times or more. TCRdb reanalysed the RT-PCR reads using MiXCR and keeps one entry per CDR3 protein. Of 650,000 to 800,000 distinct CDR3 sequences listed, approximately 15% were seen once; the top ten hold 3.6%. Germline V gene data show CDR1 as ENHRY and CDR2 as SYGVKD. This CDR3 is built from 14 residues. The V and J ends lost 7 bases and 3 bases, in that order; junction bases with no gene match: 8. The source of this sequence is a female donor in good health, serving as a healthy control. Sample: memory CD4+ T cells from blood. The chain joins TRBV10-3 to TRBJ2-7, with TRBD2 matching 8 bases. CDR3 region: CAIKPGLVDYEQYF. The CDR3, as DNA: TGTGCCATCAAGCCGGGACTAGTCGACTACGAGCAGTACTTC.